This T cell receptor (beta chain) was obtained from a study of cytomegalovirus exposure and HLA in healthy donors. Study summary: Sequencing of about 179 million T cells in an earlier analysis found 95 million to 120 million unique TCR beta sequences. Assignment to the Caucasian-associated ancestry cluster applied to 81% of the roughly 420 genotyped donors.

Whole-study findings and limits: Indistinguishability led to the exclusion of some V segments, TRBV6-2 and TRBV6-3 included. Immune exposure was documented only through CMV serostatus.

The CDR3 loop spans 13 amino acids. V was trimmed by 1 base and J by 5 bases, leaving 10 bases between them. Per the germline V gene, CDR1 is SGHNT and CDR2 is YYREEE (reference sequence). Worth noting for this clone: Its antigen is unknown.

The PCR was carried out with 60 Vbeta primers and 13 Jbeta primers. Clones were sequenced by immunoSEQ multiplex PCR, and TCRdb holds only the in-frame ones, with some missing. The data contain around 87,000 clones, over 70% of them singletons. The receptor was derived from a man in his forties in good health and CMV-seronegative. The sample comprised PBMCs. The rearrangement uses TRBV5-4 and TRBJ2-7; possible D gene TRBD2, 6 bases. DNA of the CDR3: TGTGCCAGCAGCTTGAGGGACTTACACGAGCAGTACTTC. This encodes CASSLRDLHEQYF. Based on the CDR3 plus reference TRBV5-4 and TRBJ2-7, the full variable domain is ETGVTQSPTHLIKTRGQQVTLRCSSQSGHNTVSWYQQALGQGPQFIFQYYREEENGRGNFPPRFSGLQFPNYSSELNVNALELDDSALYLCASSLRDLHEQYFGPGTRLTVT.